This paragraph covers one TCR beta chain sequence. This sample is drawn from a study of blood T cell repertoires in COVID-19. Study details: Italy, Spain and the United States were the sources of the convalescent and acute COVID-19 samples. The cDNA or gDNA used as material had been derived from T cells, B-cell-depleted T cells, or PBMCs.

Authors' methods: Using reference gene primer amplification, nucleated cell counts were estimated. Some clones are missing from TCRdb's copy, which holds only in-frame ones; the method was immunoSEQ multiplex PCR. V and J calls and clone size are those listed in that table; D and trimming were worked out from the DNA. The repertoire holds about 89,000 clones, approximately 84% seen once, with about 9.4% in the top ten. Germline lookup yields CDR1 SGHAT and CDR2 FQNNGV. The CDR3 runs to 15 residues. V was shortened by 1 base and J by 1 base, with 7 bases between the two germline ends. This TCR was sampled from a man in his 70s with acute or convalescent COVID-19. The chain links TRBV11-2 to TRBJ2-2; D is unclear. Sequencing used peripheral blood. The CDR3 loop is CASSLVKLNTGELFF. The CDR3 bases are TGTGCCAGCAGCTTAGTAAAATTGAACACCGGGGAGCTGTTTTTT.